This T cell receptor (beta chain) was found in a study of blood T cells in healthy people across ages. Each donor supplied roughly 9.1 milliliters of peripheral blood. Germline assignment: CDR1 WSHSY and CDR2 SAAADI. V dropped 4 bases and J dropped 0 bases, with 10 bases sitting between them. The CDR3 totals 15 residues. This clonotype has at least ten counts. Together with a sample-barcoded 5' primer, a J-beta primer mix was included in a second PCR lasting about 6 to 11 cycles. MiXCR, applied by TCRdb to the 5' RACE reads, yields one record per CDR3 protein. The data hold more than 650,000 distinct CDR3 sequences, with about 20% observed a single time.

The TCR sequence derives from a man between 65 and 85 years old in good health. The chain is built from TRBV10-2 and TRBJ2-1, with D perhaps matching TRBD2 (5 bases). The sequenced material came from blood. The CDR3 spells CASSVGAASYNEQFF. The CDR3 DNA follows: TGCGCCAGCAGTGTAGGAGCGGCCTCCTACAATGAGCAGTTCTTC.